This TCR beta chain was recorded in a study of identical twins. TCRdb itself ran the 5' RACE reads through MiXCR, one entry per CDR3 protein. This sample has approximately 300,000 distinct CDR3 sequences, with around 9.7% found just once. Germline values: CDR1 DFQATT, CDR2 SNEGSKA (reference sequence). Between the trimmed V and J ends, which lost 1 base and 0 bases, there was a span of 16 bases. The CDR3 has 16 amino acids. This clonotype was recorded many times. This sample was shared with a second study, whose subject was yellow fever vaccine responses in identical twins.

Material for sequencing was CD8+ T cells sorted from blood. This rearrangement joins TRBV20-1 to TRBJ2-7; unclear D gene. The sequence was obtained from a woman aged 18 to 35 in good health. CDR3 sequence: CSARGTPGRSSYEQYF. For the CDR3, the DNA is TGCAGTGCTAGAGGGACCCCAGGAAGGAGCTCCTACGAGCAGTACTTC.